This T cell receptor (beta chain) derives from a study of T cell responses to AZD1222 COVID-19 vaccine. Sequencing was performed with immunoSEQ multiplex PCR; in TCRdb, only in-frame clones are kept and a portion is missing. Here the sample spans about 150,000 clones, approximately 90% being singletons. Germline lookup yields CDR1 SGHNT and CDR2 YYREEE (reference sequence). The V and J ends lost 3 bases and 4 bases respectively, with 15 bases between them. CDR3 length: 15 amino acids. The source material was peripheral blood, sampled after recovery from COVID-19. This chain joins TRBV5-4 and TRBJ2-3; D is possibly TRBD1 (5 bases). The receptor's source is an adult who had recovered from COVID-19. CDR3: CASSSRPDTADTQYF. The CDR3 bases are TGTGCCAGCAGCTCACGCCCGGACACAGCAGATACGCAGTATTTT.